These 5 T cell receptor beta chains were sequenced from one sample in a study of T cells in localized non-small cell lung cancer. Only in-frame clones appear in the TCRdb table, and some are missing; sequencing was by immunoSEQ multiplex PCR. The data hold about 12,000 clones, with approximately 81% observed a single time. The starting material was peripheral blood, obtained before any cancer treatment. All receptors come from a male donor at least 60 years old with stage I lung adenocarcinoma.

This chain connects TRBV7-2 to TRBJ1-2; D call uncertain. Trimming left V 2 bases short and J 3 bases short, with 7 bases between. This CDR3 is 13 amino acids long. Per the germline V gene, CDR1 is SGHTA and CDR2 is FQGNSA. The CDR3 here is CASSLSTDYGYTF. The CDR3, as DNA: TGTGCCAGCAGCTTATCCACTGACTATGGCTACACCTTC.

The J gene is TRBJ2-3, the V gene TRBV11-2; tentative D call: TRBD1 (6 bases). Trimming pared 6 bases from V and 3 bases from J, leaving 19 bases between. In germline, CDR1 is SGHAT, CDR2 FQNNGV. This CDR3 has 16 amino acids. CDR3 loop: CASRRDRTFGTDTQYF. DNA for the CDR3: TGTGCCAGCAGACGCGACAGGACGTTCGGGACAGATACGCAGTATTTT.

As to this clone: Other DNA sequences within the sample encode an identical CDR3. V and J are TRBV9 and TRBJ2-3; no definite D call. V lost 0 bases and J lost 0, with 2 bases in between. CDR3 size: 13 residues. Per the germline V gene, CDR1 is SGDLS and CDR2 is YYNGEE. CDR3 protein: CASSVVSTDTQYF. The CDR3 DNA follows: TGTGCCAGCAGCGTAGTTAGCACAGATACGCAGTATTTT.

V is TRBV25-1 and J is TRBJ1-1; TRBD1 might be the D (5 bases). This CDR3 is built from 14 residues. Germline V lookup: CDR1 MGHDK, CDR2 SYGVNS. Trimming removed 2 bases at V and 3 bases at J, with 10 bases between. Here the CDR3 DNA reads TGTGCCAGCAGTGAACAGGGACGGGACACTGAAGCTTTCTTT. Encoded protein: CASSEQGRDTEAFF. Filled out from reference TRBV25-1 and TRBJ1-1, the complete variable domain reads EADIYQTPRYLVIGTGKKITLECSQTMGHDKMYWYQQDPGMELHLIHYSYGVNSTEKGDLSSESTVSRIRTEHFPLTLESARPSHTSQYLCASSEQGRDTEAFFGQGTRLTVV.

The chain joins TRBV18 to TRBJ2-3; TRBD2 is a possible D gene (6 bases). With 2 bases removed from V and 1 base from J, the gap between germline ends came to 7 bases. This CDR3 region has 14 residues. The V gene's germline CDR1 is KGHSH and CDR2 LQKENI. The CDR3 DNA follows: TGTGCCAGCTCACCAAGCGGGCGCACAGATACGCAGTATTTT. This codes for CASSPSGRTDTQYF.